A single sample gave rise to the 6 T cell receptor beta chains below, sequenced in a study of blood T cell repertoires in COVID-19 (dated by TCRdb to 2019 to 2021). Library preparation was by the immunoSEQ multiplex PCR assay. TCRdb limited this immuneACCESS table to in-frame rearrangements with V and J called. A share of clones is missing; checked studies link under half to unresolved V genes, and the rest is unexplained. The sample has about 200,000 clones on record, about 86% of them singletons. Around 8.7% of the sample comes from the top ten. The specimen was peripheral blood. The receptors derive from a woman aged 45 to 65 with acute or convalescent COVID-19.

This clone was seen only once. This chain uses TRBV4-2 with TRBJ2-7, with D perhaps TRBD2 (6 bases). CDR3 length: 12 residues. Trimming removed 4 bases at V and 4 bases at J, with 8 bases between. Germline V gives CDR1 LGHNA, CDR2 YNFKEQ. In nucleotides, the CDR3 is TGTGCCAGCAGCCCTGGGGGGTACGAGCAGTACTTC. Translated: CASSPGGYEQYF.

J is TRBJ2-1 and V is TRBV24-1; D might be TRBD2 (6 bases). This CDR3 has 15 amino acids. The V end lost 4 bases, the J end lost 2 bases, and 11 bases lay between the germline ends. Germline assignment: CDR1 KGHDR and CDR2 SFDVKD. Here the CDR3 reads CATSDRGITYNEQFF. DNA for the CDR3: TGTGCCACCAGTGACCGCGGGATTACCTACAATGAGCAGTTCTTC.

CDR3 amino acids: CASSLSTGGGSYNEQFF. In DNA, the CDR3 is TGTGCCAGCAGCCTCAGTACGGGGGGCGGCTCCTACAATGAGCAGTTCTTC. The chain recombines TRBV5-5 with TRBJ2-1, with D perhaps matching TRBD2 (7 bases). Germline CDR1 and CDR2: SGHKS and YYEKEE (reference sequence). The V end lost 4 bases, the J end lost 0 bases, and 17 bases lay between the germline ends. This CDR3 contains 17 residues. Full variable domain (rest looked up from reference TRBV5-5 and TRBJ2-1): DAGVTQSPTHLIKTRGQQVTLRCSPISGHKSVSWYQQVLGQGPQFIFQYYEKEERGRGNFPDRFSARQFPNYSSELNVNALLLGDSALYLCASSLSTGGGSYNEQFFGPGTRLTVL.

The rearrangement links TRBV11-2 to TRBJ2-1, with TRBD2 matching over 11 bases. With V trimmed by 4 bases and J by 7 bases, 6 bases remained unmatched. CDR3 length: 15 residues. Germline-derived CDR1 and CDR2 are SGHAT and FQNNGV. The DNA for the CDR3 is TGTGCCAGCAGCTGGGCTAGCGGGAGGTTTAATGAGCAGTTCTTC. Amino acids: CASSWASGRFNEQFF.

The chain recombines TRBV3-1 (or the pseudogene TRBV3-2) with TRBJ2-7; 7 bases are shared with TRBD2. CDR3 size: 14 residues. Germline lookup yields CDR1 LGHDT and CDR2 YNNKEL (reference sequence). V lost 4 bases to trimming and J lost 7 bases; unmatched junction nucleotides: 10. Here the CDR3 reads CASSLKVIGREQYF. CDR3 in DNA: TGTGCCAGCAGCCTTAAGGTCATCGGGAGGGAGCAGTACTTC.

The rearrangement links TRBV19 to TRBJ1-1; 10 positions match TRBD1. Losses at the gene ends were 5 bases for V and 1 base for J; bases not matched to a gene: 7. CDR3 length: 16 residues. The germline V gene has CDR1 LNHDA and CDR2 SQIVND (reference sequence). The CDR3 coding sequence is TGTGCCAGTAGTCCAACCGACAGGGGGCCGAACACTGAAGCTTTCTTT. Translated: CASSPTDRGPNTEAFF.